This T cell receptor (beta chain) was observed in a study of blood T cell repertoires in COVID-19 (TCRdb year 2020). A note on the overall study: Collaborator samples came from the United States, Italy and Spain and covered acute and convalescent phases of COVID-19. Deeply sampled blood TCRbeta repertoires from subjects exposed to, actively infected with, or recovered from COVID-19 were included in the dataset. The repertoires were released in a freely available public database intended as a resource for research on the immune response to SARS-CoV-2. Nearly every sample came with metadata listing a de-identified subject ID, COVID-19 status, age in years and sex. The prospective study material was composed of cDNA or gDNA derived from T cells, B-cell-depleted T cells, or PBMCs. Samples were obtained from the ongoing ImmuneRACE study (first 160 participants) and from over 1,000 subjects provided by 6 global collaborators. Where available, HLA class I and class II types were obtained from metadata supplied by the sample provider rather than from assay-based typing.

CDR1 and CDR2 are drawn from the germline V gene: MDHEN, SYDVKM. The CDR3 sequence holds 14 residues, the cysteine and phenylalanine included. Solely the CDR3 DNA is kept, with 42 bases framed from the first base. At the junction V is shortened by 6 bases and J by 2 bases, with 11 bases in between. At one collaborating source in Seattle, patients were enrolled during active infection and were followed longitudinally through the course of disease. Whole blood was collected in K2EDTA tubes by collaborating institutions according to the institutions' own protocols. Collaborator samples were shipped for TCRbeta analysis as frozen whole blood, isolated PBMCs, or DNA extracted from either sample type. Results and caveats for the whole study, not just this receptor: Clinical and demographic metadata were provided uncurated, with the amount varying by source and participant.

The immunoSEQ Assay, a bias-controlled multiplex PCR, was used to amplify TCRbeta CDR3 regions from genomic DNA. In the paper's pipeline: Within the assay, amplification of reference gene primers was used to estimate how many nucleated cells each sample contained. Sequence reads were collapsed and filtered to measure the absolute abundance of every unique TCRbeta CDR3 rearrangement. For each sample, productive Simpson clonality was calculated as the square root of Simpson's diversity index across productive rearrangements. This immuneACCESS table, as held by TCRdb, lists in-frame sequences with V and J called but not all clones. Of the missing ones, under half trace to an unresolved V gene in checked studies; the others have no known cause. That table furnishes V, J and clone size, whereas the DNA furnished D and trimming. Recorded for this sample are a few hundred thousand clones; 80% to 90% of them occurred a single time. Of the sample, 10% to 13% falls within the top ten clones.

The sample holds a few counts of this clone. Its antigen remains undetermined. No quality values exist for individual bases; no much larger clone is one base distant. The TCR was taken from a woman in her 70s with COVID-19, enrolled during active disease. The sequenced sample was peripheral blood. The sequence joins TRBV28 to TRBJ1-5; the D gene cannot be named for sure. For the CDR3, the sequence is CASSPSLGNQPQHF. The DNA reads TGTGCCAGCAGCCCCTCCCTCGGCAATCAGCCCCAGCATTTT.